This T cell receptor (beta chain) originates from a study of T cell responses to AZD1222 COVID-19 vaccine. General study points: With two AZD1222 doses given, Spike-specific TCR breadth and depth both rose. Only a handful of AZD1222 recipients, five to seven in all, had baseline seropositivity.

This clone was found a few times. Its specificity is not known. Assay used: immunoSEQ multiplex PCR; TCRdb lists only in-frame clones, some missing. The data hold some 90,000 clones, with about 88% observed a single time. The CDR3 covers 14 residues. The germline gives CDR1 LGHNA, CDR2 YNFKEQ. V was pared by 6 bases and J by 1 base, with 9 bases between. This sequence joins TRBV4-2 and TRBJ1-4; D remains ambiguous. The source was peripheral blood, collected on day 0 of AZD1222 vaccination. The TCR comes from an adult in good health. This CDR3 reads CASRPRGTNEKLFF. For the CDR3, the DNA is TGTGCCAGCAGACCGCGGGGAACTAATGAAAAACTGTTTTTT.